The clone carrying this T cell receptor (beta chain) has a count of ten or more. Antigen: not known. The data stem from a study of T-cell memory formation after mild COVID-19. The study's findings and limits: Proof of SARS-CoV-2 specificity was absent for the second-wave clones that crested on day 37.

The CDR3 sequence is 15 residues long. The ends were cut back, 0 bases at V and 10 bases at J, with 16 bases in the middle. Germline V gene lookup returns CDR1 SGHVS and CDR2 FQNEAQ. A single record per CDR3 protein comes from TCRdb applying MiXCR to the 5' RACE reads. Here the sample spans approximately 340,000 distinct CDR3 sequences, less than 20% being singletons. The genes are TRBV7-8 and TRBJ1-5; D is ambiguous. This clonotype was obtained from a man aged 18 to 30 who had mild COVID-19 (a few samples of this study predate the infection). Cell type and time point are not known. What was sequenced was PBMCs or a T cell subset sorted from them (not recorded which). The CDR3 nucleotides read TGTGCCAGCAGCTTAGCGTCGCTTGATGATAGACCCCAGCATTTT. This encodes CASSLASLDDRPQHF.